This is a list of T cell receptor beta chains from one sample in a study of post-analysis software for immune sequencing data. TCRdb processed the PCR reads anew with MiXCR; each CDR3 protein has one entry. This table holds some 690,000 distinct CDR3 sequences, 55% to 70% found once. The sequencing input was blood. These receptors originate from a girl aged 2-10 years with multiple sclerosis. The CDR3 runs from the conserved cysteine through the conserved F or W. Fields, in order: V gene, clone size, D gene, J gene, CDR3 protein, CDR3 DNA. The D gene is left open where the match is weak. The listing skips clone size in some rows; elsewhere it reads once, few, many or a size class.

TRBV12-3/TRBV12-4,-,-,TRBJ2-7,CASSSFTGGYYEQYF,TGTGCCAGCAGTTCTTTTACAGGCGGATACTACGAGCAGTACTTC
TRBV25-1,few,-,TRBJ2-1,CASRLYNEQFF,TGTGCCAGCAGGCTATACAATGAGCAGTTCTTC
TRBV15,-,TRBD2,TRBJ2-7,CATSRVGTIEQYF,TGTGCCACCAGCAGAGTCGGGACTATCGAGCAGTACTTC
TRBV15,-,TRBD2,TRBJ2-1,CATSRDPSGRFSEQFF,TGTGCCACCAGCAGAGATCCTTCCGGGAGGTTTAGTGAGCAGTTCTTC
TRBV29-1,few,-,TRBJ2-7,CSVEWQVDGVYYEQYF,TGCAGCGTTGAATGGCAGGTAGATGGGGTTTACTACGAGCAGTACTTC
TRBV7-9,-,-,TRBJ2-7,CASSLVVGDGDNEQYF,TGTGCCAGCAGCTTAGTTGTAGGAGATGGGGACAATGAGCAGTACTTC
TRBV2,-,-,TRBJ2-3,CASLREETADTQYF,TGTGCCAGCTTGAGGGAGGAAACAGCAGATACGCAGTATTTT
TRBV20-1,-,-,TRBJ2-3,CSAQGWVQYF,TGCAGTGCTCAGGGGTGGGTTCAGTATTTT
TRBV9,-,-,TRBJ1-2,CASSPQDDYGYTF,TGTGCCAGCAGCCCACAGGACGACTATGGCTACACCTTC
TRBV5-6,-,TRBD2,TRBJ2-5,CASSLGLAGVGPQETQYF,TGTGCCAGCAGCTTAGGACTAGCGGGAGTAGGGCCACAAGAGACCCAGTACTTC
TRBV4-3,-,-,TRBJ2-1,CASSPRGTGFSYNEQFF,TGCGCCAGCAGCCCGCGTGGAACGGGGTTCTCCTACAATGAGCAGTTCTTC
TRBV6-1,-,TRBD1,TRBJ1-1,CASRRQGPNEAFF,TGTGCCAGCAGACGACAGGGGCCCAATGAAGCTTTCTTT
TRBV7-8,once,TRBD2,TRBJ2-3,CASSLEAGGMLADTQYF,TGTGCCAGCAGCTTAGAGGCGGGGGGGATGTTGGCAGATACGCAGTATTTT
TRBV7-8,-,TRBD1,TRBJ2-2,CASSGTGDTNTGELFF,TGTGCCAGCAGCGGCACAGGGGATACGAACACCGGGGAGCTGTTTTTT
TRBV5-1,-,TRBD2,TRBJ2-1,CASSLVDGRDYNEQFF,TGCGCCAGCAGCTTGGTAGATGGGAGGGACTACAATGAGCAGTTCTTC
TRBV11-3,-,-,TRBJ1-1,CASSLDYSEAFF,TGTGCCAGCAGCTTGGATTATTCTGAAGCTTTCTTT
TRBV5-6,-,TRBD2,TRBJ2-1,CASSLTSGDEQFF,TGTGCCAGCAGCTTGACTAGCGGGGATGAGCAGTTCTTC
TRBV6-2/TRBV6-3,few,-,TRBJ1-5,CASSPVFYSNQPQHF,TGTGCCAGCAGCCCCGTCTTCTATAGCAATCAGCCCCAGCATTTT
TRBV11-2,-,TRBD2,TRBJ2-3,CASSPLAGGADTQYF,TGTGCCAGCAGTCCTCTGGCGGGAGGCGCAGATACGCAGTATTTT
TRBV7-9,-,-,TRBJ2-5,CASWGSAGYNEQYF,TGTGCCAGCTGGGGTAGCGCGGGTTACAATGAGCAGTACTTC
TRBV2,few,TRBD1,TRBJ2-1,CASTGDRGNNEQFF,TGTGCCAGCACGGGAGACAGGGGTAACAATGAGCAGTTCTTC
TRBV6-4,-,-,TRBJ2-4,CASRTGPVCGNIQYF,TGTGCCAGCAGGACGGGACCAGTATGTGGAAACATTCAGTACTTC
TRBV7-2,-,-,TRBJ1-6,CASSGGNTASPLHF,TGTGCCAGCAGCGGGGGGAACACTGCTTCACCCCTCCACTTT
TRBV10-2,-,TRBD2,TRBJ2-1,CASTILAGINEQFF,TGCGCCAGCACGATACTAGCGGGAATCAATGAGCAGTTCTTC
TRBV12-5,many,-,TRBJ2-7,CASGFPPGDYEQYF,TGTGCTAGTGGTTTCCCCCCAGGGGACTACGAGCAGTACTTC
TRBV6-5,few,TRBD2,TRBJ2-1,CASSQLAGGYNEQFF,TGTGCCAGCAGCCAACTAGCGGGGGGTTACAATGAGCAGTTCTTC
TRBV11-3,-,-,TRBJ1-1,CASSLEGWGKRAGEAFF,TGTGCCAGCAGCTTAGAAGGATGGGGCAAGAGGGCAGGTGAAGCTTTCTTT
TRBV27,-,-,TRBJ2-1,CASSFREGEQFF,TGTGCCAGCAGTTTCCGGGAAGGAGAGCAGTTCTTC
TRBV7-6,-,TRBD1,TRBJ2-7,CASSSSTGTGTYEQYF,TGTGCCAGCAGCTCGTCAACCGGGACAGGGACCTACGAGCAGTACTTC
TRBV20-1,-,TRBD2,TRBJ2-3,CSARDRGGGMPDTQYF,TGCAGTGCTAGAGATCGTGGCGGGGGGATGCCAGATACGCAGTATTTT
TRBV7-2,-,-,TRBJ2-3,CASSLVRDGGTQYF,TGTGCCAGCAGCTTAGTTCGGGACGGCGGCACGCAGTATTTT
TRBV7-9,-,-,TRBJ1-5,CASTGGINQPQHF,TGTGCCAGCACCGGGGGAATCAATCAGCCCCAGCATTTT
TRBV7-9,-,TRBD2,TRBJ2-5,CASSSRLAGVETQYF,TGTGCCAGCAGCTCAAGACTAGCGGGAGTGGAGACCCAGTACTTC
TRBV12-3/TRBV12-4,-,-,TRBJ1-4,CASTSYTNEKLFF,TGTGCCAGCACTTCCTACACGAATGAAAAACTGTTTTTT
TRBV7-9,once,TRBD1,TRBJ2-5,CASSSGQGAKRETQYF,TGTGCCAGCAGCTCGGGACAGGGGGCGAAAAGGGAGACCCAGTACTTC
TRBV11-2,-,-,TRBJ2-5,CASSLAVDSRETQYF,TGTGCCAGCAGCTTAGCGGTGGACAGTCGAGAGACCCAGTACTTC
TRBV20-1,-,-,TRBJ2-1,CSASTGPSYNEQFF,TGCAGTGCTTCAACAGGGCCCTCTTACAATGAGCAGTTCTTC
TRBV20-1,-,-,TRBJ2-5,CSARRQAQETQYF,TGCAGTGCTAGAAGACAGGCCCAAGAGACCCAGTACTTC
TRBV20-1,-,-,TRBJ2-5,CSARAVRETQYF,TGCAGTGCTAGAGCGGTCCGGGAGACCCAGTACTTC
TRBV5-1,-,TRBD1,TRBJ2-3,CASSLAVTGADTQYF,TGCGCCAGCAGCTTGGCCGTGACAGGGGCAGATACGCAGTATTTT
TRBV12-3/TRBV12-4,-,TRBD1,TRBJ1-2,CASSQGAIYGYTF,TGTGCCAGCTCTCAGGGGGCAATCTATGGCTACACCTTC
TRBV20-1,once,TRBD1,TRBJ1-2,CSAQDDRVYGYTF,TGCAGTGCTCAGGACGACAGGGTCTATGGCTACACCTTC
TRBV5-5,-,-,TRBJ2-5,CASSVRQGAQETQYF,TGTGCCAGCAGCGTCCGCCAAGGGGCCCAAGAGACCCAGTACTTC
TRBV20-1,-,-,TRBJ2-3,CSARVGGLEDTQYF,TGCAGTGCTAGAGTAGGGGGGCTGGAAGATACGCAGTATTTT
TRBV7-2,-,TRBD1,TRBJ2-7,CASSPSLGQFTSYEQYF,TGTGCCAGCAGCCCCAGCCTGGGACAGTTTACCTCCTACGAGCAGTACTTC
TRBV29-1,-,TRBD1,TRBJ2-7,CSVEGQGREQYF,TGCAGCGTTGAAGGACAGGGGCGCGAGCAGTACTTC
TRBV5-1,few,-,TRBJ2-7,CASSLEGQTEQYF,TGCGCCAGCAGCTTGGAAGGACAGACCGAGCAGTACTTC
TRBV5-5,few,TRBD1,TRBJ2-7,CASSEYRQGPRVEQYF,TGTGCCAGCAGCGAGTACCGACAGGGACCCCGGGTAGAGCAGTACTTC
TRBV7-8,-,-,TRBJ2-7,CASSPGWLYEQYF,TGTGCCAGCAGCCCGGGATGGCTCTACGAGCAGTACTTC
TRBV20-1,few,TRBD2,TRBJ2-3,CSARLPKRDTDTQYF,TGCAGTGCTAGACTGCCGAAGCGGGACACAGATACGCAGTATTTT
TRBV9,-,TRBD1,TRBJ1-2,CASSLWTGHHGYTF,TGTGCCAGCAGCCTTTGGACAGGGCATCATGGCTACACCTTC